This T cell receptor (beta chain) came from a study of blood T cells in healthy people across ages. Findings and caveats of the study: Among long-lived donors, naive CD4+ cells were more numerous and diversity higher than in aged donors. Per-million-T-cell TCR beta diversity fell roughly linearly with age.

V lost 6 bases to trimming and J lost 6 bases; unmatched junction nucleotides: 6. The CDR3 has 13 residues. Looked up from germline, CDR1 is MNHEY and CDR2 is SVGAGI. Points on this clonotype: Its specificity is not known.

The second PCR ran about 6 to 11 cycles with a sample-barcoded 5' primer and J-beta primers. TCRdb reprocessed the 5' RACE reads via MiXCR and lists one record per CDR3 protein. The data show some 1.5 million distinct CDR3 sequences, 28% seen once. The people who gave samples were healthy Caucasians from Russia, aged roughly 6 to 90. This clonotype originated in a woman aged 30 to 39 in good health. Sequencing was done on a sample of blood. The V gene is TRBV6-5, the J gene TRBJ1-1; the match to TRBD1 covers 8 bases. CDR3 loop: CASRHGTGAEAFF. The CDR3 nucleotides read TGTGCCAGCAGACATGGGACAGGCGCTGAAGCTTTCTTT.